This T cell receptor beta chain was found in a study of vaccination and CD4 T cells after COVID-19. About the study: Investigators drew the post-COVID samples a median approximately 100 days after diagnosis, with a range of 35 to 161.

Trimming removed 0 bases at V and 6 bases at J, with 6 bases between. Germline CDR1 and CDR2: SGHAT and FQNNGV. The CDR3 loop spans 13 amino acids. The Oncomine TCR Beta short-read assay was applied to DNA of cultured CD4+ T cells. TCRdb independently ran MiXCR on the PCR reads; one entry per CDR3 protein. The sample includes about 8,800 distinct CDR3 sequences, about 44% of them seen just once. This clonotype has a handful of counts. The antigen is undetermined. The treatment was: approximately 9-day PBMC culture with coronavirus spike peptide pools or control peptides (ViraFEST assay). This chain joins TRBV11-2 and TRBJ1-5; D remains unclear. This receptor was obtained from a human donor who had recovered from COVID-19. The sequencing sample was made of CD4+ T cells from blood, cultured in vitro. CDR3 DNA sequence: TGTGCCAGCAGCTTAGACCGAACTCAGCCCCAGCATTTT. Its protein is CASSLDRTQPQHF. Filled out from reference TRBV11-2 and TRBJ1-5, the complete variable domain reads EAGVAQSPRYKIIEKRQSVAFWCNPISGHATLYWYQQILGQGPKLLIQFQNNGVVDDSQLPKDRFSAERLKGVDSTLKIQPAKLEDSAVYLCASSLDRTQPQHFGDGTRLSIL.